This T cell receptor (beta chain) was captured in a study of T cells in Graves' hyperthyroidism and ophthalmopathy. PBMCs came from roughly 10 ml fresh peripheral blood. This clonotype was picked up one time. The investigators amplified TCR beta CDR3 regions from RNA transcripts. The TCR CDR3 first-round RT-PCR relied on the HTBI primer set. TCRdb reprocessed the multiplex PCR reads with MiXCR, giving one entry per CDR3 protein. The repertoire includes some 800,000 distinct CDR3 sequences, 38% of them detected once, and around 9.3% sits in the top ten. This CDR3 has 15 amino acids. Germline lookup yields CDR1 SGHTA and CDR2 FQGNSA. Trimming took off 3 bases at V and 3 bases at J, with 12 bases between the two ends.

The sample taken for sequencing was blood. The chain couples TRBV7-2 to TRBJ1-3, with a possible D match to TRBD1 (6 bases). This sequence was found in a man between 18 and 29 years old with Graves' hyperthyroidism. CDR3 amino acids: CASSFLQGYGNTIYF. CDR3 nucleotide sequence: TGTGCCAGCAGCTTCCTACAGGGATATGGAAACACCATATATTTT.